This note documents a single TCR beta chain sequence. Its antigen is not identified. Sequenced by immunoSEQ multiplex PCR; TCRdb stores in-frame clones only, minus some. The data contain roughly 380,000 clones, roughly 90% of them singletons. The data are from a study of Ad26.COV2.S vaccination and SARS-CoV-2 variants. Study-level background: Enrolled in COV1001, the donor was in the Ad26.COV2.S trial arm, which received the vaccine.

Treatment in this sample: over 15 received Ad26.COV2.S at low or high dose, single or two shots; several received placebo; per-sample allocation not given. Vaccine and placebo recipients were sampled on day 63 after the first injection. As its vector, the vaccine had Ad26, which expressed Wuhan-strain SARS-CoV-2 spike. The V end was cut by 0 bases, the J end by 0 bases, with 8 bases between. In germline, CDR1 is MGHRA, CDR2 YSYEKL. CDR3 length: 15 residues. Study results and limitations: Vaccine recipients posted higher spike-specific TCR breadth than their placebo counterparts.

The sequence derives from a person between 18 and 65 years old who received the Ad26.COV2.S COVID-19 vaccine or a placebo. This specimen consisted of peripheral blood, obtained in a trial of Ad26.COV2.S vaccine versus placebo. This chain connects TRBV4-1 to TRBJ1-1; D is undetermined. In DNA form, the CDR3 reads TGCGCCAGCAGCCAAGAGCCAAGAGTGAACACTGAAGCTTTCTTT. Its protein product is CASSQEPRVNTEAFF.